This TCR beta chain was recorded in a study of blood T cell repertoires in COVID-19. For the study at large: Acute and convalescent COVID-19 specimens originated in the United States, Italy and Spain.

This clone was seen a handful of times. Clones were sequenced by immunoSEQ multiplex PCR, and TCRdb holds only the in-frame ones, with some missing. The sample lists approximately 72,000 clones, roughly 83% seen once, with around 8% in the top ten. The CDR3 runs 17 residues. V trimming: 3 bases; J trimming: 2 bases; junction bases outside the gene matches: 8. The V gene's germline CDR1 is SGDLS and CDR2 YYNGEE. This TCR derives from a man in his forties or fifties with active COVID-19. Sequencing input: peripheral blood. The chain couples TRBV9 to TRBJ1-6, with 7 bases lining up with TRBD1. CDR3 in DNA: TGTGCCAGCAGCGAGGGAACGACAGGGCCCTATAATTCACCCCTCCACTTT. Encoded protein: CASSEGTTGPYNSPLHF. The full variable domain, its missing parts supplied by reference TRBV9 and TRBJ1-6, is DSGVTQTPKHLITATGQRVTLRCSPRSGDLSVYWYQQSLDQGLQFLIQYYNGEERAKGNILERFSAQQFPDLHSELNLSSLELGDSALYFCASSEGTTGPYNSPLHFGNGTRLTVT.